Each of the 13 T cell receptor beta chains below was sequenced from the same sample in a study of blood T cell repertoires in COVID-19. Repertoires were generated with immunoSEQ multiplex PCR, while TCRdb's copy carries only in-frame clones and drops some. The sample has approximately 94,000 clones; about 88% are singletons. Material: peripheral blood. The receptors here all came from a young man in a cohort sampled during active COVID-19.

This chain connects TRBV25-1 to TRBJ1-1; D not certain. Per the germline V gene, CDR1 is MGHDK and CDR2 is SYGVNS. Trimming removed 6 bases from V and 4 bases from J, with 12 bases in between. The CDR3 has 13 amino acids. Here the CDR3 reads CASRRRESTEAFF. The CDR3 DNA reads TGTGCCAGCAGGCGACGGGAGTCCACTGAAGCTTTCTTT.

In this sample, this clone turned up a few times. The chain has TRBV11-2 and TRBJ2-1, with D perhaps matching TRBD2 (7 bases). Trimming left V 8 bases short and J 8 bases short, with 13 bases between. From germline, CDR1 is SGHAT and CDR2 FQNNGV. CDR3 size: 12 residues. CDR3 bases: TGTGCCAGCGGGGGGGCCGGGGATGAGCAGTTCTTC. It is translated as CASGGAGDEQFF.

The rearrangement uses TRBV19 and TRBJ1-2; D unclear. CDR1 and CDR2 (germline): LNHDA, SQIVND (reference sequence). Trimming left V 1 base short and J 5 bases short, with 5 bases between. The CDR3 contains 12 residues. Written as DNA, the CDR3 is TGTGCCAGTAGTATAGCAGATTATGGCTACACCTTC. This codes for CASSIADYGYTF.

CDR3 amino acids: CASRLRVPGGELFF. CDR3 nucleotide sequence: TGTGCCAGCAGGTTGAGAGTGCCCGGTGGGGAGCTGTTTTTT. The V gene is TRBV11-2, the J gene TRBJ2-2; D gene uncertain. V dropped 6 bases and J dropped 8 bases, with 16 bases sitting between them. This CDR3 spans 14 amino acids. CDR1 SGHAT and CDR2 FQNNGV come from the germline V gene.

V is TRBV4-3 and J is TRBJ1-2; weak D call: TRBD1 (5 bases). CDR1 and CDR2 from the germline V gene are LGHNA and YSLEER. The CDR3 is made up of 15 amino acids. V was shortened by 2 bases and J by 4 bases, with 14 bases between the two germline ends. Here the CDR3 reads CASSQQQGVSYGYTF. In DNA, the CDR3 is TGCGCCAGCAGCCAACAACAAGGGGTTAGCTATGGCTACACCTTC.

The CDR3 region is CASSLPGQLPSYNEQFF. CDR3 in DNA: TGTGCCAGCAGCCTCCCAGGACAGCTCCCGTCCTACAATGAGCAGTTCTTC. This chain joins TRBV7-9 and TRBJ2-1; possible D gene TRBD1, 6 bases. The ends were cut back, 5 bases at V and 1 base at J, with 18 bases in the middle. CDR1 is SEHNR and CDR2 is FQNEAQ in the germline V gene (reference sequence). The CDR3 runs to 17 residues.

This sequence joins TRBV7-2 and TRBJ2-2, with 9 nucleotides matching TRBD2. Germline CDR1 is SGHTA and CDR2 is FQGNSA. Germline trimming cut 1 base from V and 7 bases from J; bases unmatched to any gene: 4. The CDR3 has 15 residues. CDR3 loop: CASSLGGGDIGELFF. The CDR3 nucleotides read TGTGCCAGCAGCTTAGGCGGGGGGGATATCGGGGAGCTGTTTTTT. Full variable domain (remainder filled in from reference TRBV7-2 and TRBJ2-2): GAGVSQSPSNKVTEKGKDVELRCDPISGHTALYWYRQSLGQGLEFLIYFQGNSAPDKSGLPSDRFSAERTGGSVSTLTIQRTQQEDSAVYLCASSLGGGDIGELFFGEGSRLTVL.

The rearrangement joins TRBV6-5 to TRBJ1-5; D not resolved. In germline, CDR1 is MNHEY, CDR2 SVGAGI. V was clipped by 6 bases and J by 0 bases, with 12 bases between them. This CDR3 has 15 residues. CDR3 sequence (DNA): TGTGCCAGCAGCCCGAGGGAAGATAGCAATCAGCCCCAGCATTTT. Amino acid sequence: CASSPREDSNQPQHF.

The CDR3 loop reads CASSPQDVVMWGENEQFF. The CDR3 DNA reads TGTGCCAGCAGCCCTCAGGACGTGGTGATGTGGGGAGAAAATGAGCAGTTCTTC. V gene TRBV7-2 combines with J gene TRBJ2-1, with a tentative D call TRBD2 (5 bases). Per germline, CDR1 SGHTA and CDR2 FQGNSA. The length of the CDR3 is 18 residues. The germline V and J ends were trimmed by 5 bases and 7 bases, with 27 bases remaining between them. The whole variable domain, filled in from reference TRBV7-2 and TRBJ2-1, reads GAGVSQSPSNKVTEKGKDVELRCDPISGHTALYWYRQSLGQGLEFLIYFQGNSAPDKSGLPSDRFSAERTGGSVSTLTIQRTQQEDSAVYLCASSPQDVVMWGENEQFFGPGTRLTVL.

The genes are TRBV29-1 and TRBJ1-4; tentative D call: TRBD1 (5 bases). V was cut by 6 bases and J by 5 bases, with 7 bases left in between. Germline-derived CDR1 and CDR2 are SQVTM and ANQGSEA. The CDR3 consists of 11 residues. The CDR3 DNA sequence: TGCAGCGTCGCAGGGAATGAAAAACTGTTTTTT. This codes for CSVAGNEKLFF.

The V call is TRBV5-1, the J call TRBJ1-1; no clear D. The V gene's germline CDR1 is SGHRS and CDR2 YFSETQ. This CDR3 is built from 14 residues. The V and J ends lost 4 bases and 4 bases respectively, with 14 bases between them. CDR3 amino acids: CASSEEVGPTEAFF. CDR3 nucleotide sequence: TGCGCCAGCAGCGAGGAGGTCGGTCCCACTGAAGCTTTCTTT.

The chain links TRBV18 to TRBJ2-4; perhaps TRBD2 as D (7 bases). This CDR3 is 14 amino acids long. Germline values: CDR1 KGHSH, CDR2 LQKENI. Trimming removed 3 bases from V and 7 bases from J, with 13 bases in between. The CDR3 DNA reads as TGTGCCAGCTCACCGTCGGGGGGCCTGAACATTCAGTACTTC. Protein: CASSPSGGLNIQYF.

The chain links TRBV30 to TRBJ1-3; no reliable D call. V dropped 1 base and J dropped 4 bases, with 2 bases sitting between them. The CDR3 extends over 11 amino acids. Germline V gene lookup returns CDR1 GTSNPN and CDR2 SVGIG (reference sequence). Written as DNA, the CDR3 is TGTGCCTGGAGTGCGGGAAACACCATATATTTT. Translation gives CAWSAGNTIYF.